This TCR beta chain stems from a study of cytomegalovirus exposure and HLA in healthy donors. PCR primers comprised 60 Vbeta and 13 Jbeta primers. Profiled with immunoSEQ multiplex PCR; TCRdb holds only in-frame clones, not every one. The table shows 70,000 to 95,000 clones, with more than 75% occurring only once. V was cut by 6 bases and J by 0 bases, with 6 bases left in between. This CDR3 spans 13 amino acids. CDR1 is SNHLY, CDR2 FYNNEI, per germline. The chain couples TRBV2 to TRBJ2-1, with unresolved D. The specimen was PBMCs. The receptor was derived from a man aged 18 to 30 in good health and CMV-seronegative. The CDR3 loop is CASSLSSYNEQFF. Here the CDR3 DNA reads TGTGCCAGCAGCCTCAGCTCCTACAATGAGCAGTTCTTC. Looking up the rest from reference TRBV2 and TRBJ2-1 gives the full variable domain: EPEVTQTPSHQVTQMGQEVILRCVPISNHLYFYWYRQILGQKVEFLVSFYNNEISEKSEIFDDQFSVERPDGSNFTLKIRSTKLEDSAMYFCASSLSSYNEQFFGPGTRLTVL.